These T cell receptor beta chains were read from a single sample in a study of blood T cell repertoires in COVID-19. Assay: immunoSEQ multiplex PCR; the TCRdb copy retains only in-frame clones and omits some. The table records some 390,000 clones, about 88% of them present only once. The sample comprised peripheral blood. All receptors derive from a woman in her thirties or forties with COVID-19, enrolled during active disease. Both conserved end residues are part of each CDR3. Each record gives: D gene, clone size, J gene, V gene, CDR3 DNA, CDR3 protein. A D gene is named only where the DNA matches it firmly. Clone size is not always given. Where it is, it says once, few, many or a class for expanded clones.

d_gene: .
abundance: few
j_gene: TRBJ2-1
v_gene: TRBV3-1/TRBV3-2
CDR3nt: TGTGCCAGCAGCCCACCCCAGTGGAGCTCCTACAATGAGCAGTTCTTC
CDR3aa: CASSPPQWSSYNEQFF

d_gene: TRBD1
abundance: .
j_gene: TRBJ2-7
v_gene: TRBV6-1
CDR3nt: TGTGCCAGCAGTGACGGGACAGGGTGGCGCGAGCAGTACTTC
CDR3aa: CASSDGTGWREQYF

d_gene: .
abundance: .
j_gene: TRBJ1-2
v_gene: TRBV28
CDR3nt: TGTGCCAGCCAGACTTTGAGGTTTACCTATGGCTACACCTTC
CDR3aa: CASQTLRFTYGYTF

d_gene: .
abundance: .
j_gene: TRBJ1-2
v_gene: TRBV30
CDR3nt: TGTGCCTGGAGTGTGGAGAGCAACTATGGCTACACCTTC
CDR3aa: CAWSVESNYGYTF

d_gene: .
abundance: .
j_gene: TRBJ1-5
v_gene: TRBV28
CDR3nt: TGTGCCAGCAGTGGTTACGAGCCATCGCCCCAGCATTTT
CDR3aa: CASSGYEPSPQHF

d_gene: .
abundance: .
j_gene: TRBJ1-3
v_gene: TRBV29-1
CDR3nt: TGCAGCGTTGAAGCAACAGGGCCTGGAAACACCATATATTTT
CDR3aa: CSVEATGPGNTIYF

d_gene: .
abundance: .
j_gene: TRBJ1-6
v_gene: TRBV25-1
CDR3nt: TGTGCCAGCAGACCCCTGGGGGGGAATTCACCCCTCCACTTT
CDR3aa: CASRPLGGNSPLHF

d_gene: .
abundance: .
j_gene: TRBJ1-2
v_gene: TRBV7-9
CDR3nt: TGTGCCAGCAGCTTAGGCAGCGCGAACTATGGCTACACCTTC
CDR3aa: CASSLGSANYGYTF

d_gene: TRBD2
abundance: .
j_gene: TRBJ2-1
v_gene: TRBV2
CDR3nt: TGTGCCAGCAGTGATCCCTTACCTTGGACTAGCGGGGGGACCAATGAGCAGTTCTTC
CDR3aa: CASSDPLPWTSGGTNEQFF

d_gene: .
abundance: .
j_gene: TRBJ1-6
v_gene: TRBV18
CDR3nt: TGTGCCAGCTCACCATCGCAGGGGACCTATAATTCACCCCTCCACTTT
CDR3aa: CASSPSQGTYNSPLHF

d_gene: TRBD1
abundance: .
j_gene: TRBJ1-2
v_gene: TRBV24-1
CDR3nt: TGTGCCACCAGTGAAAGCGGGACAGGTTATGGCTACACCTTC
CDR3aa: CATSESGTGYGYTF

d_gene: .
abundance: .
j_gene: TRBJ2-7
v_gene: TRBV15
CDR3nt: TGTGCCACCAGCAGAGATTGGGGCGGTGGATCCTACGAGCAGTACTTC
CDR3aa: CATSRDWGGGSYEQYF

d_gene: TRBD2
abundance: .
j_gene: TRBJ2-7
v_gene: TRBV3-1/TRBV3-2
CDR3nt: TGTGCCAGCAGCCAAGCACCTAGCGGGAGAACGTACGAGCAGTACTTC
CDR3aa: CASSQAPSGRTYEQYF

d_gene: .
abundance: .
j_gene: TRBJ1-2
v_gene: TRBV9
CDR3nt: TGTGCCAGCAGCTCCCGCGAGACAGGCTACTATGGCTACACCTTC
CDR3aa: CASSSRETGYYGYTF

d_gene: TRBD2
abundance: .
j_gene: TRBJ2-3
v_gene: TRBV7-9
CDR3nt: TGTGCCAGCAGCTTCCCGACTAGCGCCTTTTTGGATACGCAGTATTTT
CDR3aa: CASSFPTSAFLDTQYF

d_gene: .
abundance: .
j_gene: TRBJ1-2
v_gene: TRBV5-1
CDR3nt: TGCGCCAGCAGCTTGGGCGGGGGCGCGAAGTATGGCTACACCTTC
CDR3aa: CASSLGGGAKYGYTF

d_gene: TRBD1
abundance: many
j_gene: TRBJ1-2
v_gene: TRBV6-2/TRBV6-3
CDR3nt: TGTGCCAGCATCCCCGGACAGGGATCCGGCTACACCTTC
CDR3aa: CASIPGQGSGYTF

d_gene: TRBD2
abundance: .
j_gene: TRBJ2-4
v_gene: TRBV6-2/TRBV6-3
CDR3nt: TGTGCCAGCAGTTACGCGGGGGGGCCGGGAAACATTCAGTACTTC
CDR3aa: CASSYAGGPGNIQYF

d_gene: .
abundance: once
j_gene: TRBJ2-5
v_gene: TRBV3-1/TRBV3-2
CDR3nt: TGTGCCAGCAGCCGGGGAGGAGAGACCCAGTACTTC
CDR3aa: CASSRGGETQYF

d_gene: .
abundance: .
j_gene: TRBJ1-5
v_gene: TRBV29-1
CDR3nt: TGCAGCCCCACAGAAGAAAGCAATCAGCCCCAGCATTTT
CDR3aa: CSPTEESNQPQHF

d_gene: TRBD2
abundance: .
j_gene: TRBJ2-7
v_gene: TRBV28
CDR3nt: TGTGCCAGCAGTTTTCTAGCGGGAGGGGAATACGAGCAGTACTTC
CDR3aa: CASSFLAGGEYEQYF

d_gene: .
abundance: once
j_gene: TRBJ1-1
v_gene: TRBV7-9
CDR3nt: TGTGCCAGCAGCCTGGGGGGGTTCACTGAAGCTTTCTTT
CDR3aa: CASSLGGFTEAFF

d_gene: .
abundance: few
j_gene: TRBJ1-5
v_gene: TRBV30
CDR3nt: TGTGCCTGGAGTGGCGGGGCAAATCAGCCCCAGCATTTT
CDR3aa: CAWSGGANQPQHF

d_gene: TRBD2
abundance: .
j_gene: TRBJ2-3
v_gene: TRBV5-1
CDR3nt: TGCGCCAGCAGCCTCGGGCTAGCGGGAGGGGTCGGCACAGATACGCAGTATTTT
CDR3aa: CASSLGLAGGVGTDTQYF

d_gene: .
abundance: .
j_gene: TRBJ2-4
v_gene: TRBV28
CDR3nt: TGTGCCAGCAGTTTACAGGGGCTGGCCAAAAACATTCAGTACTTC
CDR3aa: CASSLQGLAKNIQYF

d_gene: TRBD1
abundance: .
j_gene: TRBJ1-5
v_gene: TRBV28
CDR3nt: TGTGCCAGCAGTCCGGGACAGGCAAATCAGCCCCAGCATTTT
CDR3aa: CASSPGQANQPQHF

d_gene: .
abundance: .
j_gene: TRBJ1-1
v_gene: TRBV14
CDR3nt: TGTGCCAGCAGCCAATTGGAGGGGGGGAGCACTGAAGCTTTCTTT
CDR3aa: CASSQLEGGSTEAFF

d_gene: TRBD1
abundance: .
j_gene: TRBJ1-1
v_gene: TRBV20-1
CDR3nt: TGCAGTGCTCGGACAGGGCCCTGGGTTTTCTTT
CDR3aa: CSARTGPWVFF

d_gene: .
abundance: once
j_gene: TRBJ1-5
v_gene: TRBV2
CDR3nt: TGTGCCACCAAACAGGGTAATCAGCCCCAGCATTTT
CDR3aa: CATKQGNQPQHF

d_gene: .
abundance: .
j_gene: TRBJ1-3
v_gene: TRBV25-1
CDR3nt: TGTGCCAGCAGCCTCAGGAGAGGGGGCTCTGGAAACACCATATATTTT
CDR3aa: CASSLRRGGSGNTIYF

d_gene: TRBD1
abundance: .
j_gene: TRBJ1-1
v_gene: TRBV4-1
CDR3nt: TGCGCCAGCAGCCAGTGGGACAGGGATTACACTGAAGCTTTCTTT
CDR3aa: CASSQWDRDYTEAFF

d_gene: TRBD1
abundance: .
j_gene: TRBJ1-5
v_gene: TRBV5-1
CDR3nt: TGCGCCAGCAGCTTGGCCGGGACAGGGGGAAGTCAGCCCCAGCATTTT
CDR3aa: CASSLAGTGGSQPQHF

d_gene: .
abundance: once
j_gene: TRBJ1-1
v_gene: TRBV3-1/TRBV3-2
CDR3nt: TGTGCCAGCAGCCCCGGAGTGGCTATGACGAACACTGAAGCTTTCTTT
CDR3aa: CASSPGVAMTNTEAFF

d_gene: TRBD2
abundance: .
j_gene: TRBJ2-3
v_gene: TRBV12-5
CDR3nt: TGTGCTAGTGGTTTGGTGATTAGCGGGCTAGGAGTAGATACGCAGTATTTT
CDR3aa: CASGLVISGLGVDTQYF

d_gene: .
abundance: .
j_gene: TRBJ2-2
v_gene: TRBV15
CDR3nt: TGTGCCACCAGCAGGGCAGGGGCGAACACCGGGGAGCTGTTTTTT
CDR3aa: CATSRAGANTGELFF

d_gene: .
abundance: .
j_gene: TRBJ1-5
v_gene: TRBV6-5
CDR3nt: TGTGCCAGCAGTTCTAGGGGTGGACAGCCCCAGCATTTT
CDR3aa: CASSSRGGQPQHF

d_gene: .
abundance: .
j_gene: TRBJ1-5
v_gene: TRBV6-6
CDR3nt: TGTGCCAGCAGTTACCGGGACAACCAGCCCCAGCATTTT
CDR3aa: CASSYRDNQPQHF

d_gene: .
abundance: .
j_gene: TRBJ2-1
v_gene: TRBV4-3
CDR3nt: TGCGCCAGCAGCCAAGATCAGGGGGGTGGAAGTGAGCAGTTCTTC
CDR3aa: CASSQDQGGGSEQFF

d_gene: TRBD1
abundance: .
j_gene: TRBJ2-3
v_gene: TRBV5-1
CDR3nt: TGCGCCAGCAGCTTGGGGGGACAGGGGCCAATAGGAGATACGCAGTATTTT
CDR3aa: CASSLGGQGPIGDTQYF

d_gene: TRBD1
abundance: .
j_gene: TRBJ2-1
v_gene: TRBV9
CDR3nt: TGTGCCAGCAGCGCCAGGACAGGGTCCTACAATGAGCAGTTCTTC
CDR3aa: CASSARTGSYNEQFF

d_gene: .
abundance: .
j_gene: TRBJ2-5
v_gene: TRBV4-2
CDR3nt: TGTGCCAGCAGCCAAGATCAGCTGGGAGCGGAGACCCAGTACTTC
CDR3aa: CASSQDQLGAETQYF

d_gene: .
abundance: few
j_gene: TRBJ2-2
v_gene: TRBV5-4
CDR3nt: TGTGCCAGCAGCTTTCAGGGGACCGGGGAGCTGTTTTTT
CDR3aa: CASSFQGTGELFF

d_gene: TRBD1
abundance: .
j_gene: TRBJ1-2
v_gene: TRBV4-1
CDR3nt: TGCGCCAGCAGCCAAGCCGGGACAGCTAACTATGGCTACACCTTC
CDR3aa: CASSQAGTANYGYTF

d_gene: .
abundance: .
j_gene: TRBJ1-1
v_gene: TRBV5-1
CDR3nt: TGCGCCAGCAGCTTGCACCCAACAAGACATGATAACATGAACACTGAAGCTTTCTTT
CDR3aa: CASSLHPTRHDNMNTEAFF

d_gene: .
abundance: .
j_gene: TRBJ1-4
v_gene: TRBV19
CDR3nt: TGTGCCAGTAGTATATCCCCGACTAATGAAAAACTGTTTTTT
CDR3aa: CASSISPTNEKLFF

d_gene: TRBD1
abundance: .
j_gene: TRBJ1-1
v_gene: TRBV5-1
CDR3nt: TGCGCCAGCAGCGGGGACAGGGCAAGTACTGAAGCTTTCTTT
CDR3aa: CASSGDRASTEAFF

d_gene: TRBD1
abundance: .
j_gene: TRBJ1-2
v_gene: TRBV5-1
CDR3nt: TGCGCCAGCAGTCAAACAGGGGACGAACCTAACTATGGCTACACCTTC
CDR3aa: CASSQTGDEPNYGYTF

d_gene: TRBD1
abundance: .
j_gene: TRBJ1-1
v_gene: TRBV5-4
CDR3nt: TGTGCCAGCAGCTCGTACCGGGACAGTAAAGCTTTCTTT
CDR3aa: CASSSYRDSKAFF

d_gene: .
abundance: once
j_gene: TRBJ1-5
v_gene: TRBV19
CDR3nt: TGTGCCAGTAGTAGCAGGGCAGATCAGCCCCAGCATTTT
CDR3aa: CASSSRADQPQHF